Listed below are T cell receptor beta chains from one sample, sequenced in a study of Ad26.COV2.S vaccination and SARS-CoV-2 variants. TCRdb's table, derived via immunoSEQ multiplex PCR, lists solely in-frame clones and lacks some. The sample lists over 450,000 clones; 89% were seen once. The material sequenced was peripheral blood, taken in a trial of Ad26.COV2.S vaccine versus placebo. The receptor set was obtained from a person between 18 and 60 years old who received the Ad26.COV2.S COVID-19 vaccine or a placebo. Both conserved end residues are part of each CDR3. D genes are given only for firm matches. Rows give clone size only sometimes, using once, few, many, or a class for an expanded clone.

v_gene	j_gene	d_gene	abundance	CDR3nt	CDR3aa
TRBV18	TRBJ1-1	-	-	TGTGCCAGCTCAGCAGCAGGGGAAGCTTTCTTT	CASSAAGEAFF
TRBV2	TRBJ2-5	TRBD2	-	TGTGCCAGCAGTGACGGGTCTAGCGGGTGGGAGACCCAGTACTTC	CASSDGSSGWETQYF
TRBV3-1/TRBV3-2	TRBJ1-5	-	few	TGTGCCAGCAGCCAAGCAAATCAGCCCCAGCATTTT	CASSQANQPQHF
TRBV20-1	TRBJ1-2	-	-	TGCAGTGCTAGACCTGGGGAGGACTACACCTTC	CSARPGEDYTF
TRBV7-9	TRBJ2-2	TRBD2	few	TGTGCCAGCAGCCGATCTAGCGGGACGAACACCGGGGAGCTGTTTTTT	CASSRSSGTNTGELFF
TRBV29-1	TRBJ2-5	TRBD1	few	TGCAGCGTTATTGGACAGGCGGCTAGGGAGACCCAGTACTTC	CSVIGQAARETQYF
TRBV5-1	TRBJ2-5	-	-	TGCGCCAGCAGGGAGGCACCCCGGGAGACCCAGTACTTC	CASREAPRETQYF
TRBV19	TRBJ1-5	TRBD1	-	TGTGCCAGTAGTAGCATCGGGACAGACAATCAGCCCCAGCATTTT	CASSSIGTDNQPQHF
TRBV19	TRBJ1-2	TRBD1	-	TGTGCCAGTAGACCTTTGGGACAGCTTGGCTACACCTTC	CASRPLGQLGYTF
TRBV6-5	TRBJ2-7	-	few	TGTGCCAGCGCCCGGGGTACCTCCTACGAGCAGTACTTC	CASARGTSYEQYF
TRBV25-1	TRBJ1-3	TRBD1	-	TGTGCCAGCAGTGAAAACAGGGGAGGAAACACCATATATTTT	CASSENRGGNTIYF
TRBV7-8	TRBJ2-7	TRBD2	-	TGTGCCAGCAGCTCCCAATCCGGACTAGCGGGATCCTACGAGCAGTACTTC	CASSSQSGLAGSYEQYF
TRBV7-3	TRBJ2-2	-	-	TGTGCCAGCTCCCCGAGTGGGGCCACCGGGGAGCTGTTTTTT	CASSPSGATGELFF
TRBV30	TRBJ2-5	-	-	TGTGCCTGGAGTAGAACAGTGGGTCAAGAGACCCAGTACTTC	CAWSRTVGQETQYF
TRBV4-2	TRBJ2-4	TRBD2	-	TGTGCCAGCAGCCAAGGGATAGCGGGAGGGATGGGGGCCAAAAACATTCAGTACTTC	CASSQGIAGGMGAKNIQYF
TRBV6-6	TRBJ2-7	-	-	TGTGCCAGCAGTTACTCCCCCGAGGGGTCCTACGAGCAGTACTTC	CASSYSPEGSYEQYF
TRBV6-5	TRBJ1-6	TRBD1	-	TGTGCCAGCAGTTGGGACAGAACAAATTCACCCCTCCACTTT	CASSWDRTNSPLHF
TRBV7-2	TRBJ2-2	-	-	TGTGCCAGCAGCTTAGGTTCCCCCTTGATGTACACCGGGGAGCTGTTTTTT	CASSLGSPLMYTGELFF
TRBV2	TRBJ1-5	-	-	TGTGCCAGCAGCCGGCCCCTAAATCAGCCCCAGCATTTT	CASSRPLNQPQHF
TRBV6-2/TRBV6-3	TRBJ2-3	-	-	TGTGCCAGCAGTTACCCGGGAACCCTTACGCAGTATTTT	CASSYPGTLTQYF
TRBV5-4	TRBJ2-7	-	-	TGTGCCAGCAGCCCGGGACCATACTACGAGCAGTACTTC	CASSPGPYYEQYF
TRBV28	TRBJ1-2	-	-	TGTGCCAGCAGTTCCGCGGCCTTTTATGGCTACACCTTC	CASSSAAFYGYTF
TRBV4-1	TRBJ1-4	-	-	TGCGCCAGCAGCATAGTACAGGGAACTAATGAAAAACTGTTTTTT	CASSIVQGTNEKLFF
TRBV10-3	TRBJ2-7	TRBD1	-	TGTGCCATCAGTGAGTCGATCGGGACAGGGCCCTACGAGCAGTACTTC	CAISESIGTGPYEQYF
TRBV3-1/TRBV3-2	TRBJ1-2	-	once	TGTGCCAGCAGTCTACGTTTTTATGGCTACACCTTC	CASSLRFYGYTF
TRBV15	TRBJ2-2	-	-	TGTGCCACCAGCAGAGATTTTGGTGGGAGCACCGGGGAGCTGTTTTTT	CATSRDFGGSTGELFF
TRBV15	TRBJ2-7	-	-	TGTGCCACCAGCAGAGATAAAGGGGGAGAGTACGAGCAGTACTTC	CATSRDKGGEYEQYF
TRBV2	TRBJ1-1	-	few	TGTGCCAGCAGGAATTGGAACACTGAAGCTTTCTTT	CASRNWNTEAFF
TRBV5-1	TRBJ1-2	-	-	TGCGCCAGCAGCTTGGGGGGGCGCCGGGATGGCTACACCTTC	CASSLGGRRDGYTF
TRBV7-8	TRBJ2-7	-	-	TGTGCCAGCAGCTTACTAGTAGGGGGAACCTACGAGCAGTACTTC	CASSLLVGGTYEQYF
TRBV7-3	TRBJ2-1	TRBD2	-	TGTGCCAGCAGCGGCGGGAGCACCTACAATGAGCAGTTCTTC	CASSGGSTYNEQFF
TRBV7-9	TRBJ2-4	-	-	TGTGCCAGCAGCCCAAGGAGTCTAGAAAACATTCAGTACTTC	CASSPRSLENIQYF
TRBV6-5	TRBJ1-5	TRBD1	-	TGTGCCAGCAGTTGGTCCGGGACAGACAATCAGCCCCAGCATTTT	CASSWSGTDNQPQHF
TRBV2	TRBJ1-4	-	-	TGTGCCAGCAGTGAATTTGAGTTTGAGGAACTGTTTTTT	CASSEFEFEELFF
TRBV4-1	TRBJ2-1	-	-	TGCGCCAGCAGCCAAGACGTGAGCCGCGACAATGAGCAGTTCTTC	CASSQDVSRDNEQFF
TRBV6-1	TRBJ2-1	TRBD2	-	TGTGCCAGCAGTGTGCGGGGAGGGACTAGCGGCAATGAGCAGTTCTTC	CASSVRGGTSGNEQFF
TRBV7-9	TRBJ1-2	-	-	TGTGCCAGCAGCTTAGCGGCCACCCCTAGTCATGGCTACACCTTC	CASSLAATPSHGYTF
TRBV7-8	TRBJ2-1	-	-	TGTGCCAGCAGCGCGGTCGGTCAGGGGTACAATGAGCAGTTCTTC	CASSAVGQGYNEQFF
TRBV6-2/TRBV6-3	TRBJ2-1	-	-	TGTGCCAGCAGTTGGAGGGTACCAGGTGAGCAGTTCTTC	CASSWRVPGEQFF